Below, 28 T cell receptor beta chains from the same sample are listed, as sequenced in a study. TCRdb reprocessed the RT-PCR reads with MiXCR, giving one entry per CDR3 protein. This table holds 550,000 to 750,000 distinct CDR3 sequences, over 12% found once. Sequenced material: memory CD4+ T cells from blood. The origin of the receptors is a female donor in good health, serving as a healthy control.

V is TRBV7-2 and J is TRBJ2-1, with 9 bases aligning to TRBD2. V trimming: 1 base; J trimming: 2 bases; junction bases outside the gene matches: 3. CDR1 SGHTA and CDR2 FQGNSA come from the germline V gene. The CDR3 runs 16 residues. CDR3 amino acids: CASSLVGGGAYNEQFF. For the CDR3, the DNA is TGTGCCAGCAGCTTAGTAGGCGGGGGGGCCTACAATGAGCAGTTCTTC. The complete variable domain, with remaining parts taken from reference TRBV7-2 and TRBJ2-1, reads GAGVSQSPSNKVTEKGKDVELRCDPISGHTALYWYRQSLGQGLEFLIYFQGNSAPDKSGLPSDRFSAERTGGSVSTLTIQRTQQEDSAVYLCASSLVGGGAYNEQFFGPGTRLTVL.

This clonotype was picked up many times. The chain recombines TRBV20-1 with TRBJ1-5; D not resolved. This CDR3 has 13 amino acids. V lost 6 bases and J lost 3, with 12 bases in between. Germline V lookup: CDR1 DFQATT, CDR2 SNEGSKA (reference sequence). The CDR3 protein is CSAPGGNNQPQHF. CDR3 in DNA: TGCAGTGCACCAGGAGGGAACAATCAGCCCCAGCATTTT.

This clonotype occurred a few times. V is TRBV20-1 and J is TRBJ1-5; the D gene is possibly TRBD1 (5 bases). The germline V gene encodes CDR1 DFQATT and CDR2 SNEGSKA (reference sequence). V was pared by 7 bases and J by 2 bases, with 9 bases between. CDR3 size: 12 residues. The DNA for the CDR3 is TGCAGTGGCATGACAGGCAATCAGCCCCAGCATTTT. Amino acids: CSGMTGNQPQHF.

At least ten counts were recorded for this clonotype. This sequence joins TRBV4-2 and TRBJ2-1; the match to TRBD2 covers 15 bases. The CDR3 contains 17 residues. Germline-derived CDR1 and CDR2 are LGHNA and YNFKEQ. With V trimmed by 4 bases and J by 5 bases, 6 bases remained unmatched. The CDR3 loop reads CASSPGTSGRRDNEQFF. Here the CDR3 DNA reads TGTGCCAGCAGCCCCGGGACTAGCGGGAGGAGGGACAATGAGCAGTTCTTC.

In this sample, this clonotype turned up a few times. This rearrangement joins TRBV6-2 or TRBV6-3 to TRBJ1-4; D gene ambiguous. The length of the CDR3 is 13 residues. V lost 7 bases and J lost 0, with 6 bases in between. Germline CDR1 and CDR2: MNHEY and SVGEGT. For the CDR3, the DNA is TGTGCCAGCAATCGTCCAACTAATGAAAAACTGTTTTTT. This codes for CASNRPTNEKLFF.

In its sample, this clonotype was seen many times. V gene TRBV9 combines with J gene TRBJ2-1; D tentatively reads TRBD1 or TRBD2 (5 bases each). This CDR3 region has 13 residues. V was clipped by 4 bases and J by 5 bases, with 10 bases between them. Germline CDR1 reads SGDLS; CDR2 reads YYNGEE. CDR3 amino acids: CASSLRDDNEQFF. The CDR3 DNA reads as TGTGCCAGCAGCCTACGGGACGACAATGAGCAGTTCTTC.

The CDR3 nucleotides are TGCGCCAGCAGCTCAGGCGGGGGGGCAGATACGCAGTATTTT. This gives the protein CASSSGGGADTQYF. The chain carries TRBV5-1 and TRBJ2-3; 9 positions match TRBD2. CDR1 is SGHRS and CDR2 is YFSETQ in the germline V gene. CDR3 length: 14 residues. V was pared by 3 bases and J by 4 bases, with 3 bases of the junction left unmatched.

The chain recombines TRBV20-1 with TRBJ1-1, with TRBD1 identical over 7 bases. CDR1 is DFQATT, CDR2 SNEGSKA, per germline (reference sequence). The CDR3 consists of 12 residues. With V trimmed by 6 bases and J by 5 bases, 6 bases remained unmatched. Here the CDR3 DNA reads TGCAGTGCCCACAGGGGAGGGACTGAAGCTTTCTTT. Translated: CSAHRGGTEAFF.

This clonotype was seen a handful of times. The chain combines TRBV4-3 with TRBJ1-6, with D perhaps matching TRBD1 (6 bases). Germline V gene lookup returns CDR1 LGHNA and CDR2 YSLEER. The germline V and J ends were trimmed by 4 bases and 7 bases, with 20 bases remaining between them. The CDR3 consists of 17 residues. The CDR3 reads CASSLDVLQGGNSPLHF. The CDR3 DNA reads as TGCGCCAGCAGCCTCGATGTCTTACAGGGCGGAAATTCACCCCTCCACTTT.

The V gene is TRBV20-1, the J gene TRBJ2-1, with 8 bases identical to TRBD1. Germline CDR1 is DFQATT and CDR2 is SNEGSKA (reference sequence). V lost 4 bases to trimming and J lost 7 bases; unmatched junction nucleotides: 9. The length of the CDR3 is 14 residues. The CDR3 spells CSATDPYRGNEQFF. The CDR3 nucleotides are TGCAGTGCTACAGATCCCTACAGGGGGAATGAGCAGTTCTTC.

DNA of the CDR3: TGTGCCAGCAGCCCAATACAGGGGGCGTACACTGAAGCTTTCTTT. Translating gives CASSPIQGAYTEAFF. The rearrangement uses TRBV7-8 and TRBJ1-1; 9 bases match TRBD1. This CDR3 is 15 amino acids long. The J segment lost 3 bases and the V segment lost 5 bases, leaving 7 bases of the junction unmatched. Germline-derived CDR1 and CDR2 are SGHVS and FQNEAQ.

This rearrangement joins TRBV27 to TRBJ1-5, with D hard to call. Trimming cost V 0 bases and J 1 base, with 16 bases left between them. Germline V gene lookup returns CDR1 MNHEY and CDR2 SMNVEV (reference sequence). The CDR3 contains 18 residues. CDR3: CASSLSRAQTGSNQPQHF. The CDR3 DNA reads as TGTGCCAGCAGTTTATCACGGGCTCAAACGGGGAGCAATCAGCCCCAGCATTTT.

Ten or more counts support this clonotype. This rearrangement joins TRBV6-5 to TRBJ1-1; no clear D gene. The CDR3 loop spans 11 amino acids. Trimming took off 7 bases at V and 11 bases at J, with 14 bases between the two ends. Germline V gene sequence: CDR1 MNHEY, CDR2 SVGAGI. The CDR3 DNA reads TGTGCCAGCATGGGGATCCAGCAGGCTTTCTTT. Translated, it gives CASMGIQQAFF.

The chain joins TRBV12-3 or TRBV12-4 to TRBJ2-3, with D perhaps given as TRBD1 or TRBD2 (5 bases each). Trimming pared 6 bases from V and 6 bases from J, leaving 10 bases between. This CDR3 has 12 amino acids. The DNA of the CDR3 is TGTGCCAGCAGCGGGGCCTGGGATACGCAGTATTTT. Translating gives CASSGAWDTQYF.

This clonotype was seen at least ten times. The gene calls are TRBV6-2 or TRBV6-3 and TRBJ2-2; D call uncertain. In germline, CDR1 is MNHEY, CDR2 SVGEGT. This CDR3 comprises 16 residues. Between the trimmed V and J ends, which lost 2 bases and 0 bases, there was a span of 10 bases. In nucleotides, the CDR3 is TGTGCCAGCAGTTACATCAGGAGAACGAACACCGGGGAGCTGTTTTTT. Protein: CASSYIRRTNTGELFF.

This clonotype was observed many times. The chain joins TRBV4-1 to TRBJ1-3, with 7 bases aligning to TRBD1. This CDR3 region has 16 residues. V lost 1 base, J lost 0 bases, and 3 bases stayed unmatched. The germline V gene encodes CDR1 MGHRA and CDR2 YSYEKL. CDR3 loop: CASSQGWTGSGNTIYF. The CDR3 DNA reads TGCGCCAGCAGCCAAGGCTGGACAGGCTCTGGAAACACCATATATTTT.

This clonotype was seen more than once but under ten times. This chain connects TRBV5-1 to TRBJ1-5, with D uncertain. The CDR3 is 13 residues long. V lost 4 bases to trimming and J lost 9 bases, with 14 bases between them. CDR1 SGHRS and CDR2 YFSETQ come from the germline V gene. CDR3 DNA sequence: TGCGCCAGCAGCCCATACCCGGGCGGGCCCCAGCATTTT. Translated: CASSPYPGGPQHF.

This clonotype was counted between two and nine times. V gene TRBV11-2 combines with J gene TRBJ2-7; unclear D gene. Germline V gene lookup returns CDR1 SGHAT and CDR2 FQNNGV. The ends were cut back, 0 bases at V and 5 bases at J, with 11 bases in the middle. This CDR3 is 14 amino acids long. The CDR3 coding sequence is TGTGCCAGCAGCTTAGAGGCAGGACCCAACGAGCAGTACTTC. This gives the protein CASSLEAGPNEQYF.

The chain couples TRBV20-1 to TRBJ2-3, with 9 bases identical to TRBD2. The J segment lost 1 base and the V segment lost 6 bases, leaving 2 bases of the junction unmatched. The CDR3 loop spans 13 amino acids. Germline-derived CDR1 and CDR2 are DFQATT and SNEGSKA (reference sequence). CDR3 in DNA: TGCAGTGCCGAGCGGGAGGGCACAGATACGCAGTATTTT. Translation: CSAEREGTDTQYF.

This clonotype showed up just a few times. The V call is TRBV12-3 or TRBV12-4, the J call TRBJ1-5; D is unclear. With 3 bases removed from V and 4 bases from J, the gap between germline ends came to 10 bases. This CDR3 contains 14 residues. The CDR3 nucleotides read TGTGCCAGCAGTTTTGTCGCACAGAATCAGCCCCAGCATTTT. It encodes CASSFVAQNQPQHF.

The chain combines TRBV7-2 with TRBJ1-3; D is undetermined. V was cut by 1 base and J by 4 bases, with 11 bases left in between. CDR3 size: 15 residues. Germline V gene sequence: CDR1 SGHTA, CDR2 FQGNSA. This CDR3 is CASSLGVARGNTIYF. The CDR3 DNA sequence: TGTGCCAGCAGCTTAGGGGTAGCCAGAGGAAACACCATATATTTT.

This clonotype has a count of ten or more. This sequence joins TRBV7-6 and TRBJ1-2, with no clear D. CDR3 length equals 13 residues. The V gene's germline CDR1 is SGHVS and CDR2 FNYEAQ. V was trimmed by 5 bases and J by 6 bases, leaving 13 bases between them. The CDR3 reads CASSPNVGDGYTF. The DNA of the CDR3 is TGTGCCAGCAGCCCCAACGTCGGGGATGGCTACACCTTC.

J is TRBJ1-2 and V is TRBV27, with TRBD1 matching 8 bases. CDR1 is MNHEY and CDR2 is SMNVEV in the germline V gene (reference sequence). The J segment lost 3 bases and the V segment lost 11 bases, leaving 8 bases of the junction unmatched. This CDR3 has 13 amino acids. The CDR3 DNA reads TGTGCCGTACAGGGGACAGGTGACTATGGCTACACCTTC. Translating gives CAVQGTGDYGYTF.

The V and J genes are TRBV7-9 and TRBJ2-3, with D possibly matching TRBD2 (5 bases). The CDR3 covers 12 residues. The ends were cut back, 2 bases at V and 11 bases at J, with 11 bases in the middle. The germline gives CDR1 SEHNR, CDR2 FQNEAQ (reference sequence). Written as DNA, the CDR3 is TGTGCCAGCAGCTTATCGGGGAGTGAGCAGTATTTT. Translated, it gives CASSLSGSEQYF. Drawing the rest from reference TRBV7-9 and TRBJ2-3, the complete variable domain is DTGVSQNPRHKITKRGQNVTFRCDPISEHNRLYWYRQTLGQGPEFLTYFQNEAQLEKSRLLSDRFSAERPKGSFSTLEIQRTEQGDSAMYLCASSLSGSEQYFGPGTRLTVL.

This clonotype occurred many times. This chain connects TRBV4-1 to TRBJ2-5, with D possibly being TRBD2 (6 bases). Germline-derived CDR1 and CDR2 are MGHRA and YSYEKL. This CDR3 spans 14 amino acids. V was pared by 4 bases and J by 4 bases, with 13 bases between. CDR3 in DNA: TGCGCCAGCAGCCCACAGTCGGGGGTAGAGACCCAGTACTTC. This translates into CASSPQSGVETQYF.

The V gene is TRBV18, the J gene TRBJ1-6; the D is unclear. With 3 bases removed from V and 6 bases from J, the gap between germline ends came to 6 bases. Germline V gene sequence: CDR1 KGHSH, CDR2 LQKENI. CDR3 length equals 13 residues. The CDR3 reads CASSPASNSPLHF. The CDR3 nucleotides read TGTGCCAGCTCACCGGCCAGTAATTCACCCCTCCACTTT.

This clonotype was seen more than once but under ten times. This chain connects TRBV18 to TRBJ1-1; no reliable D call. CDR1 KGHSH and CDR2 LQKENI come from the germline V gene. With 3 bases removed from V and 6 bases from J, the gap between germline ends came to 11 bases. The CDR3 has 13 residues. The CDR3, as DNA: TGTGCCAGCTCACCCGGGCTCCAATCTGAAGCTTTCTTT. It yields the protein CASSPGLQSEAFF.

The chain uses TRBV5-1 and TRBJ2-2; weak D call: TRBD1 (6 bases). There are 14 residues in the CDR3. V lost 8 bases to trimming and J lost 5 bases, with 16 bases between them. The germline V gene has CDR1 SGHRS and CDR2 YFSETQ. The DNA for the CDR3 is TGCGCCAGTTCCGGGACAACGGGAACCGGGGAGCTGTTTTTT. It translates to CASSGTTGTGELFF.